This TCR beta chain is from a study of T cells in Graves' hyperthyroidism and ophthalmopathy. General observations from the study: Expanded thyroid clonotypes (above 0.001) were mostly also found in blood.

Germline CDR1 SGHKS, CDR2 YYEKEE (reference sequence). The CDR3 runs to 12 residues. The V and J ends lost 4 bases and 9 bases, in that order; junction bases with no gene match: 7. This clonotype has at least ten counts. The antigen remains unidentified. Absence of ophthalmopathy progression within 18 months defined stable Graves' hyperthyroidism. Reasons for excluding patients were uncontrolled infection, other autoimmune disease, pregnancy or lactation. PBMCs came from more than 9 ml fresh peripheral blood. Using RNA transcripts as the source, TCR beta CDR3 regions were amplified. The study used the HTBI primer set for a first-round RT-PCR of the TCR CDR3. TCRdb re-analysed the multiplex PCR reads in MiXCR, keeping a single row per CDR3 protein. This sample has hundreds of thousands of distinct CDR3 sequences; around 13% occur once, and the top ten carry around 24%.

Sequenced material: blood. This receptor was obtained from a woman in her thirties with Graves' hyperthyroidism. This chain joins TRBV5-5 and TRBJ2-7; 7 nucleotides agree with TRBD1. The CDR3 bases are TGTGCCAGCAGCGCAGACAGGGAACGGCAGTACTTC. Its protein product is CASSADRERQYF.